This T cell receptor beta chain came from a study of T cells in Graves' hyperthyroidism and ophthalmopathy. The trim removed 4 bases at V and 0 bases at J, leaving 6 bases unmatched. Germline V CDR1 and CDR2: LNHDA, SQIVND (reference sequence). The length of the CDR3 is 16 residues. Not enrolled were patients with uncontrolled infection, other autoimmune disease, pregnancy or lactation. RNA transcripts yielded amplified TCR beta CDR3 regions. First-round RT-PCR targeting the TCR CDR3 was performed with the HTBI primer set. TCRdb analysed the multiplex PCR reads with MiXCR anew, one entry per CDR3 protein. The table has a few hundred thousand distinct CDR3 sequences, around 42% seen once. This clonotype was found many times. The target antigen is unknown. Study findings and constraints: Ophthalmopathy could be told apart from stable hyperthyroidism with a 13 V-J model. Model predictions of ophthalmopathy came a median about 6.3 months before onset. Expanded thyroid clonotypes (above 0.001) were mostly also found in blood.

Material: peripheral blood or thyroid tissue (not recorded which). This sequence was found in a woman under 30 with Graves' hyperthyroidism. This chain joins TRBV19 and TRBJ1-5; 7 nucleotides agree with TRBD1. The CDR3 DNA reads as TGTGCCAGTAGTAGGAAAACAGGGGCTAGCAATCAGCCCCAGCATTTT. This codes for CASSRKTGASNQPQHF. Filled out from reference TRBV19 and TRBJ1-5, the complete variable domain reads DGGITQSPKYLFRKEGQNVTLSCEQNLNHDAMYWYRQDPGQGLRLIYYSQIVNDFQKGDIAEGYSVSREKKESFPLTVTSAQKNPTAFYLCASSRKTGASNQPQHFGDGTRLSIL.